Shown below are 7 T cell receptor beta chains from a single sample sequenced in a study of blood T cell repertoires in COVID-19. Measured with immunoSEQ multiplex PCR; TCRdb has only the in-frame clones, and not every one. The sample contains tens of thousands of clones, roughly 80% of which appear only once. The sequencing input was peripheral blood. All receptors come from a human donor in a cohort sampled during active COVID-19.

J is TRBJ2-3 and V is TRBV30; 12 bases agree with TRBD2. V shed 5 bases and J 6 bases; nucleotides not matched to a gene: 3. CDR3 length equals 13 residues. Looked up from germline, CDR1 is GTSNPN and CDR2 is SVGIG (reference sequence). CDR3 sequence reads: CAWVLAGGDTQYF. For the CDR3, the DNA is TGTGCCTGGGTCCTAGCGGGGGGGGATACGCAGTATTTT.

Notes on this clone: One end of the junction does not line up with germline, which may come from a read error. The chain combines TRBV5-6 with TRBJ2-2; tentative D call: TRBD1 (5 bases). The germline gives CDR1 SGHDT, CDR2 YYEEEE. This CDR3 is built from 14 residues. CDR3 nucleotides: TGTGCCAGCAGGTTGGCAGGACAACGGCGGGAGCTGTTTTTT. The encoded protein is CASRLAGQRRELFF.

In its sample, this clone was seen once. The chain has TRBV11-2 and TRBJ1-1; 8 positions agree with TRBD1. CDR1 SGHAT and CDR2 FQNNGV come from the germline V gene. This CDR3 region has 14 residues. J gave up 5 bases and V 5 bases, and 7 bases lay outside the gene matches. CDR3 region: CASSRNQGATEAFF. DNA of the CDR3: TGTGCCAGCAGCCGAAATCAGGGGGCGACTGAAGCTTTCTTT. Drawing the rest from reference TRBV11-2 and TRBJ1-1, the complete variable domain is EAGVAQSPRYKIIEKRQSVAFWCNPISGHATLYWYQQILGQGPKLLIQFQNNGVVDDSQLPKDRFSAERLKGVDSTLKIQPAKLEDSAVYLCASSRNQGATEAFFGQGTRLTVV.

The chain recombines TRBV6-1 with TRBJ2-7, with a tentative D call TRBD1 (6 bases). Germline CDR1 reads MNHNS; CDR2 reads SASEGT. Trimming took 2 bases from V and 0 from J, leaving 8 bases between them. This CDR3 has 14 amino acids. In nucleotides, the CDR3 is TGTGCCAGCAGTGAACGGACAGACTCCTACGAGCAGTACTTC. Its translation: CASSERTDSYEQYF.

The chain recombines TRBV6-2 or TRBV6-3 with TRBJ2-3, with 8 nucleotides matching TRBD2. CDR1 and CDR2 (germline): MNHEY, SVGEGT. The CDR3 covers 15 residues. The J segment lost 5 bases and the V segment lost 1 base, leaving 5 bases of the junction unmatched. CDR3 bases: TGTGCCAGCAGTTACTTGCGACTAGCGCTAGATACGCAGTATTTT. Translation: CASSYLRLALDTQYF.

The genes are TRBV2 and TRBJ2-7; perhaps TRBD1 as D (7 bases). CDR3 size: 16 residues. CDR1 SNHLY and CDR2 FYNNEI come from the germline V gene. V was pared by 6 bases and J by 5 bases, with 23 bases between. CDR3 residues: CASSSGGYGGGDEQYV. The CDR3 bases are TGTGCCAGCAGCTCAGGGGGGTACGGGGGCGGGGACGAGCAGTACGTC.

The rearrangement uses TRBV7-3 and TRBJ2-3; tentative D call: TRBD1 (7 bases). Germline assignment: CDR1 SGHTA and CDR2 FQGTGA. The CDR3 spans 14 residues. The V gene lost 5 bases and the J gene lost 6 bases, with 15 bases spanning the gap. CDR3 bases: TGTGCCAGCAGCCAGGACCCAGGGGGGGATACGCAGTATTTT. Amino acid sequence: CASSQDPGGDTQYF.